The clone carrying this TCR beta chain was seen only a few times. As yet, its antigen is unknown. There are 14 residues in the CDR3. The sample originates from a study of early T cells in non-severe SARS-CoV-2 infection. At the level of the study: Investigators sequenced bulk RNA drawn from unsorted whole blood, and chains remained unpaired.

Findings and caveats of the study: VDJdb matches were skewed toward anti-spike CD8 T cell responses.

Tagging with unique molecular identifiers was applied to individual cDNA molecules. TCRdb reprocessed the 5' RACE reads with MiXCR, giving one entry per CDR3 protein. The table has around 58,000 distinct CDR3 sequences, about 7.6% seen once. This clonotype was sampled from an adult who was a healthcare worker with PCR-confirmed SARS-CoV-2 infection or an uninfected control (not recorded which). The starting material was whole blood, obtained at baseline. The chain joins TRBV21-1 to TRBJ2-1; the table calls TRBD1, which could not be checked here. TRBV21-1 is an annotated pseudogene. CDR3 amino acids: CASSKMERPSEQFF. CDR3 nucleotide sequence: TGTGCCAGCAGCAAAATGGAGCGTCCCAGCGAGCAGTTCTTC.